Detailed here is one T cell receptor (beta chain). Original analysis: Amplified reference gene primers provided the basis for estimating nucleated cell counts. The method was immunoSEQ multiplex PCR; TCRdb's version includes in-frame clones alone and lacks a portion of them. From that table come the V and J calls and clone size; the DNA was used to work out D and trimming. The data show around 50,000 clones, with around 90% seen just once and more than 2% held by the top ten. The entry originates in a study of blood T cell repertoires in COVID-19. On the study more broadly: Donors in the United States, Italy and Spain gave samples during acute or convalescent COVID-19. Sources were T cells, B-cell-depleted T cells, or PBMCs; the material itself was cDNA or gDNA.

This CDR3 contains 17 residues. Germline V lookup: CDR1 SGDLS, CDR2 YYNGEE. The ends lost 3 bases at V and 2 bases at J; junction bases unmatched: 8. The chain uses TRBV9 and TRBJ2-3; TRBD2 aligns across 11 bases. The sequencing input was peripheral blood. The clonotype was recovered from a human donor in a cohort sampled during active COVID-19. The CDR3 reads CASSATTSGAPTDTQYF. CDR3 nucleotides: TGTGCCAGCAGCGCGACGACTAGCGGGGCCCCCACAGATACGCAGTATTTT.